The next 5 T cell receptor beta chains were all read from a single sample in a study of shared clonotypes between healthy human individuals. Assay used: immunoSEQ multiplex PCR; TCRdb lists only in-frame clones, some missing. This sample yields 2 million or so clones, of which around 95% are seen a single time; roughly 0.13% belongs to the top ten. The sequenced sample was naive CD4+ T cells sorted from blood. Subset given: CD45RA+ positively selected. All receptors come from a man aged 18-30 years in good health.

The CDR3 region has the DNA TGCGCCAGCAGCCCAGAGGGACGGGAGGGCCGGGTTACGCAGTATTTT. Residues: CASSPEGREGRVTQYF. This chain links TRBV5-1 with TRBJ2-3; 8 nucleotides agree with TRBD2. The CDR3 spans 16 residues. The germline CDR1 and CDR2 sequences are SGHRS and YFSETQ. After removal of 4 bases from V and 8 bases from J, the junction contained 15 bases not matched to a gene. The full variable domain, rest sourced from reference TRBV5-1 and TRBJ2-3, is KAGVTQTPRYLIKTRGQQVTLSCSPISGHRSVSWYQQTPGQGLQFLFEYFSETQRNKGNFPGRFSGRQFSNSRSEMNVSTLELGDSALYLCASSPEGREGRVTQYFGPGTRLTVL.

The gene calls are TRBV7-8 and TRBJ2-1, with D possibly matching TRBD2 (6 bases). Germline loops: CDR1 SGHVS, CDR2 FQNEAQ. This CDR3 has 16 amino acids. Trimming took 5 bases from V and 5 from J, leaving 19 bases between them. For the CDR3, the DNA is TGTGCCAGCAGCACCCGACTAGTGAGTCGAGACAATGAGCAGTTCTTC. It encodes CASSTRLVSRDNEQFF.

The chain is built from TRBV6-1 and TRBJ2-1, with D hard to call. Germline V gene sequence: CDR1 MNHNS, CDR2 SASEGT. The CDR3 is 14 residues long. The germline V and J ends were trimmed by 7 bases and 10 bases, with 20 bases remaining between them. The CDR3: CASTLNGAFLEQFF. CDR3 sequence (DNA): TGTGCCAGCACCCTGAACGGTGCTTTTCTCGAGCAGTTCTTC.

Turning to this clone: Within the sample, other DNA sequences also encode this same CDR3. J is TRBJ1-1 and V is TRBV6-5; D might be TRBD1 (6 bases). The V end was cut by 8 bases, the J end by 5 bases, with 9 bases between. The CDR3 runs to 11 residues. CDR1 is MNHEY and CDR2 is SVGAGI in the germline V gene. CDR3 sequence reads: CASAQGTEAFF. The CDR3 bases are TGTGCCAGCGCCCAGGGGACTGAAGCTTTCTTT.

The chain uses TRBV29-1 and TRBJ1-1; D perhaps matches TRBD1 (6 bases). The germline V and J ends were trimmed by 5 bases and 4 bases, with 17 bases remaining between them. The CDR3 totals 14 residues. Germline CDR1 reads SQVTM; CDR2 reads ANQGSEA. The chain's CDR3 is CSVHPRGEGTEAFF. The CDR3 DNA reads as TGCAGCGTTCACCCCAGGGGTGAGGGCACTGAAGCTTTCTTT.